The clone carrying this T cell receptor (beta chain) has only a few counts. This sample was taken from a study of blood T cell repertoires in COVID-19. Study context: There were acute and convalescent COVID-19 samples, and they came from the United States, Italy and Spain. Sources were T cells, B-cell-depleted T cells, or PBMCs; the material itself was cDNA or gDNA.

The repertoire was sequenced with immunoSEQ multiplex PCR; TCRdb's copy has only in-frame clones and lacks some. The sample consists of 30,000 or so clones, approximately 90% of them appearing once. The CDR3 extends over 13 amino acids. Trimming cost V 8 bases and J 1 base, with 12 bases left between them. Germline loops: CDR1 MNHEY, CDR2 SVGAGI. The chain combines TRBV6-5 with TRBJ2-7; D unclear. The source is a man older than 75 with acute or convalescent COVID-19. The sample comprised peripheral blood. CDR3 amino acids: CASSLWASYEQYF. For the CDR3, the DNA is TGTGCCAGCTCCTTATGGGCTTCCTACGAGCAGTACTTC.